These 8 T cell receptor beta chains came from one sample sequenced in a study of cytomegalovirus exposure and HLA in healthy donors. Sequencing used immunoSEQ multiplex PCR; TCRdb keeps in-frame clones, though not all of them. This repertoire shows approximately 260,000 clones, about 86% found once; its top ten account for 1%. The source material was PBMCs. Every receptor here comes from a young woman in good health and CMV-seronegative.

V usage is TRBV4-1 and J usage is TRBJ1-1; the match to TRBD1 covers 10 bases. Germline V gene sequence: CDR1 MGHRA, CDR2 YSYEKL. The CDR3 runs to 15 residues. V lost 1 base, J lost 7 bases, and 6 bases stayed unmatched. The CDR3 spells CASSQAGQGGGEAFF. In nucleotides, the CDR3 is TGCGCCAGCAGCCAAGCAGGACAGGGGGGTGGTGAAGCTTTCTTT.

The chain carries TRBV5-1 and TRBJ1-1, with TRBD1 matching 7 bases. This CDR3 spans 17 amino acids. Trimming at V came to 1 base and at J to 0 bases, leaving 9 bases not matched to a gene. From germline, CDR1 is SGHRS and CDR2 YFSETQ. For the CDR3, the DNA is TGCGCCAGCAGCTTGACAGGGGCCGTAAATCTGAACACTGAAGCTTTCTTT. It translates to CASSLTGAVNLNTEAFF.

The rearrangement uses TRBV14 and TRBJ2-7, with 8 bases identical to TRBD2. Germline lookup yields CDR1 SGHDN and CDR2 FVKESK. The CDR3 is 14 residues long. Germline trimming cut 4 bases from V and 0 bases from J; bases unmatched to any gene: 2. The CDR3 reads CASSLTSGSYEQYF. CDR3 in DNA: TGTGCCAGCAGCCTCACTAGCGGCTCCTACGAGCAGTACTTC. Full variable domain (outside the CDR3, taken from reference TRBV14 and TRBJ2-7): EAGVTQFPSHSVIEKGQTVTLRCDPISGHDNLYWYRRVMGKEIKFLLHFVKESKQDESGMPNNRFLAERTGGTYSTLKVQPAELEDSGVYFCASSLTSGSYEQYFGPGTRLTVT.

V and J are TRBV7-9 and TRBJ1-1; no clear D. CDR3 length equals 13 residues. Trimming took 2 bases from V and 1 from J, leaving 5 bases between them. Germline V gives CDR1 SEHNR, CDR2 FQNEAQ (reference sequence). The CDR3 sequence is CASSLIANTEAFF. The CDR3 DNA follows: TGTGCCAGCAGCTTAATAGCGAACACTGAAGCTTTCTTT.

J is TRBJ2-4 and V is TRBV27; TRBD1 is a possible D gene (6 bases). CDR3 size: 18 residues. V lost 8 bases to trimming and J lost 2 bases, with 25 bases between them. Germline CDR1 is MNHEY and CDR2 is SMNVEV (reference sequence). As DNA, the CDR3 is TGTGCCAGCCGTCCGACCAGGGGAAGGGGCTTATCCAAAAACATTCAGTACTTC. Its translation is CASRPTRGRGLSKNIQYF.

This chain connects TRBV10-1 to TRBJ2-7; 10 bases fit TRBD2. V lost 6 bases to trimming and J lost 3 bases; unmatched junction nucleotides: 8. Germline V gives CDR1 WNHNN, CDR2 SYGVQD (reference sequence). The CDR3 consists of 15 residues. CDR3 DNA: TGCGCCAGCAGCAGTTGGGGGACTAGCGTCTACGAGCAGTACTTC. This gives the protein CASSSWGTSVYEQYF.

This clone was seen a single time. As DNA, the CDR3 is TGCGCCAGCAGCCTCGGGCGGGACAGAGTCTACGAGCAGTACTTC. As protein: CASSLGRDRVYEQYF. This chain uses TRBV4-1 with TRBJ2-7, with D maybe TRBD1 (7 bases). The CDR3 length is 15 residues. Germline CDR1 and CDR2: MGHRA and YSYEKL. Between the trimmed V and J ends, which lost 4 bases and 3 bases, there was a span of 16 bases.

In DNA form, the CDR3 reads TGTGCCAGCAGCTTTAAGGGCGGGGGGTACGAGCAGTACTTC. The encoded protein is CASSFKGGGYEQYF. The J gene is TRBJ2-7, the V gene TRBV13, with TRBD2 identical over 8 bases. V lost 3 bases, J lost 4 bases, and 5 bases stayed unmatched. Germline loops: CDR1 PRHDT, CDR2 FYEKMQ (reference sequence). This CDR3 comprises 14 residues. Full variable domain (missing parts from reference TRBV13 and TRBJ2-7): AAGVIQSPRHLIKEKRETATLKCYPIPRHDTVYWYQQGPGQDPQFLISFYEKMQSDKGSIPDRFSAQQFSDYHSELNMSSLELGDSALYFCASSFKGGGYEQYFGPGTRLTVT.